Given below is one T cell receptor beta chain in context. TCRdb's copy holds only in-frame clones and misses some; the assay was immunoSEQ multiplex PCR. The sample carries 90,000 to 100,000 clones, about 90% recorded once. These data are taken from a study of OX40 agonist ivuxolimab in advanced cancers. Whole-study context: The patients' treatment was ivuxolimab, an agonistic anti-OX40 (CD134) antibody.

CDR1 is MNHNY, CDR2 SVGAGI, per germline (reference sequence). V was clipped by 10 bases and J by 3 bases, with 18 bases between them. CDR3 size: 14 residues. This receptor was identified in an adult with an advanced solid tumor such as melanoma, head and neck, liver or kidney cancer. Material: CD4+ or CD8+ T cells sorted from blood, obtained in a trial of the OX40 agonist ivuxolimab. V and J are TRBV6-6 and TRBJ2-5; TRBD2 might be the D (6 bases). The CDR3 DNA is TGTGCCACTTCCCCACATAGCGGAGAAGAGACCCAGTACTTC. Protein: CATSPHSGEETQYF.